This is a list of T cell receptor beta chains from one sample in a study of T cell repertoires in aging, cancer and after chemotherapy. TCRdb processed the multiplex PCR reads anew with MiXCR; each CDR3 protein has one entry. The sample comprises approximately 4,200 distinct CDR3 sequences, 28% of which are singletons, and 5.9% rests with the top ten. Sequencing was performed on blood. These receptor sequences come from a human donor in good health. Both conserved end residues are part of each CDR3. D genes are given only for firm matches. Some rows mark clone size as missing; the rest say once, few, many or name a class of expanded clone.

D,size,J,V,DNA,CDR3
NA,medium-sized,TRBJ1-2,TRBV12-3/TRBV12-4,TGTGCCAGCAGGTCGAGGGAACGCTACACCTTC,CASRSRERYTF
NA,NA,TRBJ2-7,TRBV6-1,TGTGCCAGCAGTGAAGGACTGATTTACGAGCAGTACTTC,CASSEGLIYEQYF
NA,NA,TRBJ1-2,TRBV6-5,TGTGCCAGCAGTTACTCGACATCCTCTCTCCTGGCCTATGGCTACACCTTC,CASSYSTSSLLAYGYTF
NA,medium-sized,TRBJ2-5,TRBV15,TGTGCCACCAGCAGAGTTTCAGGGATCGCCGAGACCCAGTACTTC,CATSRVSGIAETQYF
NA,few,TRBJ2-5,TRBV5-6,TGTGCCAGCAGCCGTGGACGCGTACAAGAGACCCAGTACTTC,CASSRGRVQETQYF
TRBD1,few,TRBJ1-5,TRBV12-3/TRBV12-4,TGTGCCAGCAGTTTAACCCCTTTTCTCAGGGGGAACGAAGGGCGTTATCAGCCCCAGCATTTT,CASSLTPFLRGNEGRYQPQHF
TRBD1,NA,TRBJ2-1,TRBV5-5,TGTGCCAGCAGCTTAGGTCCCGCGACAGGGGCGTATGAGCAGTTCTTC,CASSLGPATGAYEQFF
TRBD1,medium-sized,TRBJ2-5,TRBV19,TGTGCCAGTAGTAGCGGACAGGGGTGGGGGGAGACCCAGTACTTC,CASSSGQGWGETQYF
NA,NA,TRBJ1-2,TRBV27,TGTGCCAGCAGTTTATCCTCTCGGCGATTTGGCTACACCTTC,CASSLSSRRFGYTF
NA,NA,TRBJ1-3,TRBV12-3/TRBV12-4,TGTGCCAGCAGTCTCCAGGCTGGAAACACCATATATTTT,CASSLQAGNTIYF
NA,NA,TRBJ1-3,TRBV6-1,TGTGCCAGCAGTTCTCCCGGAGCCTTAAACACCATATATTTT,CASSSPGALNTIYF
NA,few,TRBJ2-5,TRBV5-4,TGTGCCAGCAGCTCAAGAACAGGATTCCAAGAGACCCAGTACTTC,CASSSRTGFQETQYF
NA,large,TRBJ2-5,TRBV29-1,TGCAGCGTTGGTGCCAGGAGGGAGACCCAGTACTTC,CSVGARRETQYF
TRBD1,NA,TRBJ2-7,TRBV20-1,TGCAGTGCTAGAGACGGGACAGGGGGCAACGAGCAGTACTTC,CSARDGTGGNEQYF
NA,NA,TRBJ1-2,TRBV5-4,TGTGCCAGCAGCTTAAAGGGGGCTAACTATGGCTACACCTTC,CASSLKGANYGYTF
TRBD1,NA,TRBJ2-7,TRBV6-5,TGTGCCAGTTCACCGGATGGACAGGGAAACTACGAGCAGTACTTC,CASSPDGQGNYEQYF
NA,NA,TRBJ2-2,TRBV20-1,TGCAGTGCTAGTACGAGCACCTTAGGCACCGGGGAGCTGTTTTTT,CSASTSTLGTGELFF
NA,medium-sized,TRBJ2-3,TRBV12-3/TRBV12-4,TGTGCCAGCAGTTCGAGTGGGGGACACAGTACGCAGTATTTT,CASSSSGGHSTQYF
NA,NA,TRBJ1-5,TRBV12-3/TRBV12-4,TGTGCCAGCAGAACAAGTGGCAATCAGCCCCAGCATTTT,CASRTSGNQPQHF
NA,medium-sized,TRBJ2-5,TRBV6-6,TGTGCCAGCAGTTACGGCGGGGCCGTGTACCAAGAGACCCAGTACTTC,CASSYGGAVYQETQYF
TRBD1,NA,TRBJ1-3,TRBV18,TGTGCCAGCTCACCAGGGACAGGCTCTGGAAACACCATATATTTT,CASSPGTGSGNTIYF
NA,NA,TRBJ1-6,TRBV19,TGTGCCAGCAGGAGGGACTCTTCCTATAATTCACCCCTCCACTTT,CASRRDSSYNSPLHF